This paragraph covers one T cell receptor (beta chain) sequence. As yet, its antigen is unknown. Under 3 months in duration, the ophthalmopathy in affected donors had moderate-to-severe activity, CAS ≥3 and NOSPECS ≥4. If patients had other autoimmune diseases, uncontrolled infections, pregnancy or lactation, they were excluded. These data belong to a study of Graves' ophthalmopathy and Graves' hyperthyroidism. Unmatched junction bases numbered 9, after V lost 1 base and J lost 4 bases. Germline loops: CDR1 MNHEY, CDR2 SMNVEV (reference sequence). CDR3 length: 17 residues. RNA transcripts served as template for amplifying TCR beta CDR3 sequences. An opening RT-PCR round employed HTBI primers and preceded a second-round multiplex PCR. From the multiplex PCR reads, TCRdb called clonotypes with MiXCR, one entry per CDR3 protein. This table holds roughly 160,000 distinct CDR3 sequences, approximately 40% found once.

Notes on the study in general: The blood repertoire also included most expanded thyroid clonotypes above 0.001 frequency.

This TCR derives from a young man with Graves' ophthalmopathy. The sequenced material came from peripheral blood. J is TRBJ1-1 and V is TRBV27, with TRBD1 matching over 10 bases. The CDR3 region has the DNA TGTGCCAGCAGTTTATGGGGACAGGGGTTTTCTGGCACTGAAGCTTTCTTT. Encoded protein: CASSLWGQGFSGTEAFF.